Sequencing of this T cell receptor beta chain was carried out in a study of response to subunit inactivated influenza vaccine. Overall study results and limits: The authors proposed limited new T cell recruitment per seasonal influenza vaccination.

TCRdb analysed the RT-PCR reads with MiXCR anew, one entry per CDR3 protein. This sample has around 710,000 distinct CDR3 sequences, with roughly 13% found just once. V was pared by 2 bases and J by 7 bases, with 7 bases of the junction left unmatched. CDR3 length: 16 residues. The germline CDR1 and CDR2 sequences are KGHDR and SFDVKD. Note on this clonotype: Its antigen is currently unknown.

The receptor was isolated from a man aged 45-60 years who received an inactivated influenza vaccine. This material consisted of PBMCs from blood, taken roughly 15 days before vaccination. The rearrangement joins TRBV24-1 to TRBJ2-1; TRBD2 matches 10 bases. The DNA for the CDR3 is TGTGCCACCAGTGATTCTTCACTAGCGGGAAGTAATGAGCAGTTCTTC. Protein: CATSDSSLAGSNEQFF.